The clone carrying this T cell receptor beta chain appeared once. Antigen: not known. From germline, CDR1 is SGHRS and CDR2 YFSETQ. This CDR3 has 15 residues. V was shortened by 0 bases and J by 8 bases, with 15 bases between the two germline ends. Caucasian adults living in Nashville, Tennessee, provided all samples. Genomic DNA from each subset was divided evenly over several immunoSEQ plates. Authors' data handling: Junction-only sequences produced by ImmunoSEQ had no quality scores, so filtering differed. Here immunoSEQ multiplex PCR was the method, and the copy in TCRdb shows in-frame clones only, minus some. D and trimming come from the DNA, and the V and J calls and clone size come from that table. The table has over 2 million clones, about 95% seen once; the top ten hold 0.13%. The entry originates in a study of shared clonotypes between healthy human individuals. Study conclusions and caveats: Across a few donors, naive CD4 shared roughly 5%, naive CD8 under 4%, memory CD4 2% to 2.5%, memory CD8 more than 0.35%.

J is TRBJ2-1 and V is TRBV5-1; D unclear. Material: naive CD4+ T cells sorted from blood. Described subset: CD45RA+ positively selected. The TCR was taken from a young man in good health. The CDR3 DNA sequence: TGCGCCAGCAGCTTGGCTCGCGGCCCTGAGTATGAGCAGTTCTTC. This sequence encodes CASSLARGPEYEQFF.